This T cell receptor (beta chain) was retrieved from a study of blood T cells in healthy people across ages. The study's findings and limits: A strong correlation was seen between TCR beta diversity and naive T cell percentage. Lack of knowledge of donor CMV status possibly confounded expanded clonotype changes.

Using a J-beta primer mix together with a sample-barcoded 5' primer, a second PCR was run for roughly 6 to 11 cycles. TCRdb re-called the 5' RACE reads with MiXCR, one entry per CDR3 protein. The table includes fewer than 2,000,000 distinct CDR3 sequences, about 35% detected once. On this clonotype: Its target is unknown.

A minimum of 7 million PBMCs was isolated per sample. The CDR3 is made up of 13 amino acids. V was shortened by 1 base and J by 3 bases, with 10 bases between the two germline ends. Germline lookup yields CDR1 DFQATT and CDR2 SNEGSKA (reference sequence). The sequenced sample consisted of blood. The J gene is TRBJ2-7, the V gene TRBV20-1, with a possible D match to TRBD1 (6 bases). The source of this sequence is a woman aged 30 to 39 in good health. The CDR3 reads CSARGTAIYEQYF. The CDR3 coding sequence is TGCAGTGCTAGAGGGACAGCCATCTACGAGCAGTACTTC.